These 17 T cell receptor beta chains originate from one sample sequenced in a study of T cell repertoires in cytomegalovirus infection. TCRdb re-called the reads through MiXCR, storing one row per CDR3 protein. The sample lists 270,000 or so distinct CDR3 sequences; more than 15% were seen once. Input material: CD8+ T cells from PBMCs. Source of these receptors: a human donor in good health (CMV status not recorded). Some clones in this sample may be carry-over from other donors' samples.

Notes on this clonotype: It may be a read error: a sequence one base away is much more abundant. The gene calls are TRBV12-3 or TRBV12-4 and TRBJ1-1; perhaps TRBD1 as D (6 bases). This CDR3 has 14 amino acids. Trimming pared 3 bases from V and 4 bases from J, leaving 12 bases between. CDR3 DNA sequence: TGTGCCAGCAGTTTCAACAGGGAGGGCACTGAAGCTTTCTTT. Residues: CASSFNREGTEAFF.

This clonotype was seen more than once but under ten times. The CDR3 sequence is CASSQIEQYF. CDR3 coding DNA: TGTGCCAGCAGTCAGATCGAGCAGTACTTC. The rearrangement links TRBV2 to TRBJ2-7, with D uncertain. CDR3 length: 10 residues. From germline, CDR1 is SNHLY and CDR2 FYNNEI. Trimming removed 5 bases from V and 6 bases from J, with 5 bases in between.

The rearrangement links TRBV15 to TRBJ1-6; D uncertain. CDR1 is LNHNV and CDR2 is YYDKDF in the germline V gene (reference sequence). This CDR3 is built from 15 residues. Trimming took 0 bases from V and 6 from J, leaving 9 bases between them. In DNA, the CDR3 is TGTGCCACCAGCAGAGATCAGGCTTTTAATTCACCCCTCCACTTT. Translation: CATSRDQAFNSPLHF.

This sequence joins TRBV2 and TRBJ1-6; TRBD1 might be the D (5 bases). The CDR3 has 15 residues. Germline V gene data show CDR1 as SNHLY and CDR2 as FYNNEI. Trimming pared 0 bases from V and 10 bases from J, leaving 13 bases between. The CDR3 spells CASSEAVTGGSPLHF. The CDR3 coding sequence is TGTGCCAGCAGTGAAGCTGTAACAGGAGGGTCACCCCTCCACTTT.

This clonotype was seen only once. V is TRBV7-9 and J is TRBJ2-7; D is unresolved. V lost 5 bases and J lost 2, with 13 bases in between. This CDR3 spans 14 amino acids. Germline V CDR1 and CDR2: SEHNR, FQNEAQ (reference sequence). As DNA, the CDR3 is TGTGCCAGCAGCCTCGGAATGATCACCTACGAGCAGTACTTC. Protein product: CASSLGMITYEQYF.

This clonotype was found a few times. The chain recombines TRBV28 with TRBJ2-7; D is unresolved. V lost 2 bases to trimming and J lost 2 bases, with 10 bases between them. CDR1 and CDR2 from the germline V gene are MDHEN and SYDVKM. This CDR3 has 14 residues. Here the CDR3 reads CASSLRSETYEQYF. The CDR3 coding sequence is TGTGCCAGCAGTTTAAGGTCCGAAACCTACGAGCAGTACTTC.

This clonotype was counted only a few times. The rearrangement joins TRBV7-9 to TRBJ2-7; D is uncertain. With 4 bases removed from V and 2 bases from J, the gap between germline ends came to 12 bases. CDR3 length: 14 residues. Per the germline V gene, CDR1 is SEHNR and CDR2 is FQNEAQ (reference sequence). The chain's CDR3 is CASSSASSAYEQYF. In nucleotides, the CDR3 is TGTGCCAGCAGCTCGGCCTCGAGCGCCTACGAGCAGTACTTC.

Comment on this clonotype: A clone one base away is much larger, so this may be a read error. The V call is TRBV11-2, the J call TRBJ1-2; 7 bases align to TRBD1. The CDR3 is made up of 16 amino acids. Germline loops: CDR1 SGHAT, CDR2 FQNNGV. CDR3 sequence reads: CAGSRTGEKIFYGYTF. The CDR3 DNA reads as TGTGCCGGCAGCCGGACAGGAGAAAAAATATTCTATGGCTACACCTTC.

This clonotype was detected ten times or more. The chain recombines TRBV7-9 with TRBJ2-7; 9 bases are shared with TRBD1. There are 18 residues in the CDR3. CDR1 is SEHNR and CDR2 is FQNEAQ in the germline V gene (reference sequence). Germline trimming cut 5 bases from V and 4 bases from J; bases unmatched to any gene: 18. CDR3 nucleotides: TGTGCCAGCAGCACAATAAAAGATACCGGGACAGGGCAGTACGAGCAGTACTTC. It encodes CASSTIKDTGTGQYEQYF.

This clonotype was counted only a few times. This sequence joins TRBV20-1 and TRBJ1-1; TRBD1 might be the D (5 bases). The V end was cut by 5 bases, the J end by 6 bases, with 13 bases between. Germline V gene sequence: CDR1 DFQATT, CDR2 SNEGSKA (reference sequence). The CDR3 length is 12 residues. The DNA of the CDR3 is TGCAGTGCTGGGGGGACCTCAGCTGAAGCTTTCTTT. It encodes CSAGGTSAEAFF.

The rearrangement links TRBV20-1 to TRBJ2-5; 9 nucleotides align to TRBD1. The CDR3 runs 16 residues. Trimming removed 3 bases from V and 0 bases from J; junction bases left unmatched: 8. Germline loops: CDR1 DFQATT, CDR2 SNEGSKA (reference sequence). CDR3: CSASEGTGRDQETQYF. DNA for the CDR3: TGCAGTGCTAGTGAAGGGACAGGGAGAGACCAAGAGACCCAGTACTTC.

This chain joins TRBV28 and TRBJ1-1; D unclear. CDR1 is MDHEN and CDR2 is SYDVKM in the germline V gene. This CDR3 is built from 14 residues. Trimming cost V 3 bases and J 5 bases, with 13 bases left between them. CDR3 residues: CASSFRVRGTEAFF. The CDR3 DNA sequence: TGTGCCAGCAGTTTTCGGGTACGAGGGACTGAAGCTTTCTTT.

This clonotype was picked up a small number of times. The chain employs TRBV19 and TRBJ1-2; D is uncertain. The CDR3 loop spans 14 amino acids. In germline, CDR1 is LNHDA, CDR2 SQIVND (reference sequence). V lost 4 bases and J 4 bases, leaving 13 bases between the germline ends. DNA of the CDR3: TGTGCCAGTAGTACCGAACAGAGGCGCTATGGCTACACCTTC. This encodes CASSTEQRRYGYTF.

At least ten counts were recorded for this clonotype. The rearrangement links TRBV27 to TRBJ1-1, with 9 bases matching TRBD1. Losses at the gene ends were 5 bases for V and 3 bases for J; bases not matched to a gene: 7. The CDR3 consists of 15 residues. CDR1 and CDR2 from the germline V gene are MNHEY and SMNVEV (reference sequence). As DNA, the CDR3 is TGTGCCAGCAGTCTACAGGGGGCGAGGTACACTGAAGCTTTCTTT. Translating gives CASSLQGARYTEAFF.

This clonotype was seen many times. The chain links TRBV7-9 to TRBJ2-1; tentatively, D is TRBD1 (6 bases). Germline-derived CDR1 and CDR2 are SEHNR and FQNEAQ (reference sequence). Trimming stripped 5 bases from V and 5 bases from J, with 16 bases between. This CDR3 region has 15 residues. This chain's CDR3 is CASSPRQGPDNEQFF. In nucleotides, the CDR3 is TGTGCCAGCAGCCCCCGCCAGGGGCCAGACAATGAGCAGTTCTTC.

This clonotype was observed a handful of times. The J gene is TRBJ1-6, the V gene TRBV2; maybe TRBD1 (6 bases). This CDR3 is 18 amino acids long. The germline V gene encodes CDR1 SNHLY and CDR2 FYNNEI. V shed 4 bases and J shed 0 bases, with 16 bases lying between them. The CDR3 is CASSVPTGEGSYNSPLHF. CDR3 sequence (DNA): TGTGCCAGCAGTGTCCCGACAGGCGAGGGCTCCTATAATTCACCCCTCCACTTT.

This clonotype was counted between two and nine times. V is TRBV6-6 and J is TRBJ1-5; D is ambiguous. The CDR3 sequence is 17 residues long. Germline V CDR1 and CDR2: MNHNY, SVGAGI (reference sequence). Trimming removed 3 bases from V and 0 bases from J, with 15 bases in between. The DNA of the CDR3 is TGTGCCAGCAGTTATACCACCGGGAGTGGTAGCAATCAGCCCCAGCATTTT. Encoded protein: CASSYTTGSGSNQPQHF.